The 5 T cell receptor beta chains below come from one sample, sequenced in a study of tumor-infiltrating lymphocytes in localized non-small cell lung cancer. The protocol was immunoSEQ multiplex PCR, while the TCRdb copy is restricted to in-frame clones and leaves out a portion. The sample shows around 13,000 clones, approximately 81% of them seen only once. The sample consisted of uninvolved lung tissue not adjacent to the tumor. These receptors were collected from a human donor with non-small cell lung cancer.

The CDR3 coding sequence is TGTGCCAGCAGTTTAGGGGTAAGGGCTGAAGCTTTCTTT. This codes for CASSLGVRAEAFF. The chain carries TRBV6-5 and TRBJ1-1; D is perhaps TRBD1 (5 bases). The V and J ends lost 4 bases and 6 bases respectively, with 12 bases between them. This CDR3 contains 13 residues. The germline V gene encodes CDR1 MNHEY and CDR2 SVGAGI.

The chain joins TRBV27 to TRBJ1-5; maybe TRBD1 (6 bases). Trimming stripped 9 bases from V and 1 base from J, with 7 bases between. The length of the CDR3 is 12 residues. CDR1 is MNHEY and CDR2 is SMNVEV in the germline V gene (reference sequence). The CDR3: CASGQSNQPQHF. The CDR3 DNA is TGTGCCAGTGGACAGAGCAATCAGCCCCAGCATTTT.

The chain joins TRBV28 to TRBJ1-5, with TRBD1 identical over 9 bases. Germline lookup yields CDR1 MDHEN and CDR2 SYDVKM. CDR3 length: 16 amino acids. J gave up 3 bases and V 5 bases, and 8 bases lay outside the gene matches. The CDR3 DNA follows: TGTGCCAGCAGTCTCCCGGGACAGGGAAACAATCAGCCCCAGCATTTT. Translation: CASSLPGQGNNQPQHF. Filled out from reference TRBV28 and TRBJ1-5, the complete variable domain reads DVKVTQSSRYLVKRTGEKVFLECVQDMDHENMFWYRQDPGLGLRLIYFSYDVKMKEKGDIPEGYSVSREKKERFSLILESASTNQTSMYLCASSLPGQGNNQPQHFGDGTRLSIL.

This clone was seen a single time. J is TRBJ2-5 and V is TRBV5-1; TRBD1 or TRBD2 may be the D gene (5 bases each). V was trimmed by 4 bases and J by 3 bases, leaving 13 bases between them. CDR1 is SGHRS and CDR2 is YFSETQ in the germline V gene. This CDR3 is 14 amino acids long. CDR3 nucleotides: TGCGCCAGCAGCCCTAAGGGACCGAAAGAGACCCAGTACTTC. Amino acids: CASSPKGPKETQYF.

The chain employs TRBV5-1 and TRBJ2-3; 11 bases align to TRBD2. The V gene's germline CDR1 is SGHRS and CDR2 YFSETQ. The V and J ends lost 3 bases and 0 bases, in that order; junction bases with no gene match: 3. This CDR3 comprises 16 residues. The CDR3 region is CASSYRLAGSTDTQYF. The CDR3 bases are TGCGCCAGCAGCTACCGACTAGCGGGAAGCACAGATACGCAGTATTTT.